This TCR beta chain originates from a study of response to subunit inactivated influenza vaccine. General study points: Authors suggested each seasonal influenza vaccination recruits few new T cells.

In the case of this clonotype: What it binds is not known.

In TCRdb, the RT-PCR reads were re-called with MiXCR into one record per CDR3 protein. The sample includes over 800,000 distinct CDR3 sequences, around 21% of them seen just once. This TCR derives from a middle-aged man who received an inactivated influenza vaccine. The input for sequencing was PBMCs from blood, taken about 5 days after vaccination.

The CDR3 loop is CASTHWTGDYEQYF. The DNA for the CDR3 is TGTGCCAGCACCCATTGGACAGGAGATTACGAGCAGTACTTC. The V and J genes are TRBV5-5 and TRBJ2-7, with 7 bases aligning to TRBD1. With V trimmed by 6 bases and J by 4 bases, 10 bases remained unmatched. The CDR3 runs 14 residues. Germline V lookup: CDR1 SGHKS, CDR2 YYEKEE (reference sequence).